The 25 T cell receptor beta chains presented below share a single source sample, sequenced in a study of beta chain features in type 1 diabetes. The antigens of these receptors remain unknown. Every isolated RNA sample was fully reverse transcribed, so sequencing captured expressed TCRB transcripts. Assay used: immunoSEQ multiplex PCR; TCRdb lists only in-frame clones, some missing. The data show 500,000 to 850,000 clones, roughly an eighth seen once. Overall study results and limits: Shorter TCRB CDR3s, moderately but significantly so, were found in Type 1 diabetes patients in all four CD4+ subsets.

Sample: naive CD4+ T cells from blood. The receptors here all came from a man aged 18-30 years with type 1 diabetes.

CDR3 coding DNA: TGTGCCAGCAGCCCGGGACTAGTGATAACCGGGGAGCTGTTTTTT. Protein product: CASSPGLVITGELFF. J is TRBJ2-2 and V is TRBV4-2, with 8 bases aligning to TRBD2. CDR1 LGHNA and CDR2 YNFKEQ come from the germline V gene. This CDR3 comprises 15 residues. V lost 4 bases and J lost 5; bases outside the gene matches: 6.

The chain employs TRBV18 and TRBJ2-3, with D unclear. V was cut by 3 bases and J by 4 bases, with 8 bases left in between. CDR1 KGHSH and CDR2 LQKENI come from the germline V gene. The CDR3 contains 13 residues. This CDR3 reads CASSPQQSDTQYF. Here the CDR3 DNA reads TGTGCCAGCTCACCTCAGCAATCAGATACGCAGTATTTT.

This clone was detected a few times. The J gene is TRBJ2-1, the V gene TRBV9; 8 positions match TRBD2. CDR3 length equals 15 residues. CDR1 is SGDLS and CDR2 is YYNGEE in the germline V gene. V shed 2 bases, J shed 5 bases, and the junction held 6 bases outside the gene matches. The CDR3 DNA sequence: TGTGCCAGCAGCGTTCTAGCGGGTACAGACAATGAGCAGTTCTTC. Its protein is CASSVLAGTDNEQFF.

This clone was seen only a few times. The J gene is TRBJ2-7, the V gene TRBV28, with D possibly being TRBD2 (6 bases). The CDR3 loop spans 15 amino acids. Germline CDR1 is MDHEN and CDR2 is SYDVKM. With 1 base removed from V and 0 bases from J, the gap between germline ends came to 10 bases. CDR3 sequence: CASSLSGDLSYEQYF. The CDR3 region has the DNA TGTGCCAGCAGTTTATCGGGGGACCTCTCCTACGAGCAGTACTTC.

This chain connects TRBV30 to TRBJ1-2, with D perhaps matching TRBD1 (5 bases). The CDR3 contains 12 residues. Germline loops: CDR1 GTSNPN, CDR2 SVGIG (reference sequence). Trimming cost V 2 bases and J 5 bases, with 9 bases left between them. In DNA form, the CDR3 reads TGTGCCTGGAGTCCAGGGTTTTATGGCTACACCTTC. It is translated as CAWSPGFYGYTF. Full variable domain (remainder filled in from reference TRBV30 and TRBJ1-2): SQTIHQWPATLVQPVGSPLSLECTVEGTSNPNLYWYRQAAGRGLQLLFYSVGIGQISSEVPQNLSASRPQDRQFILSSKKLLLSDSGFYLCAWSPGFYGYTFGSGTRLTVV.

This clone appeared a few times. The chain couples TRBV15 to TRBJ1-4; D is perhaps TRBD1 (5 bases). From germline, CDR1 is LNHNV and CDR2 YYDKDF (reference sequence). The CDR3 has 16 amino acids. With 1 base removed from V and 3 bases from J, the gap between germline ends came to 12 bases. In DNA form, the CDR3 reads TGTGCCACCAGCAGAGGTGGGGGACGGTCTAATGAAAAACTGTTTTTT. Its translation is CATSRGGGRSNEKLFF. Based on the CDR3 plus reference TRBV15 and TRBJ1-4, the full variable domain is DAMVIQNPRYQVTQFGKPVTLSCSQTLNHNVMYWYQQKSSQAPKLLFHYYDKDFNNEADTPDNFQSRRPNTSFCFLDIRSPGLGDTAMYLCATSRGGGRSNEKLFFGSGTQLSVL.

This clone was counted a few times. The chain is built from TRBV30 and TRBJ1-1, with D maybe TRBD1 (5 bases). This CDR3 has 10 residues. Trimming removed 7 bases from V and 5 bases from J, with 8 bases in between. Germline loops: CDR1 GTSNPN, CDR2 SVGIG (reference sequence). Here the CDR3 reads CALGVTEAFF. The CDR3 bases are TGTGCCTTGGGGGTGACTGAAGCTTTCTTT.

In this sample, this clone turned up a few times. The chain is built from TRBV5-1 and TRBJ1-4; D is possibly TRBD1 (5 bases). V was trimmed by 0 bases and J by 1 base, leaving 10 bases between them. CDR3 length equals 16 residues. Germline V gene lookup returns CDR1 SGHRS and CDR2 YFSETQ. Here the CDR3 reads CASSLGQPLTNEKLFF. CDR3 coding DNA: TGCGCCAGCAGCTTGGGACAGCCGTTAACTAATGAAAAACTGTTTTTT.

This clone was observed a few times. The chain recombines TRBV30 with TRBJ1-2; no definite D call. V gave up 2 bases and J gave up 6 bases, with 10 bases separating them. The CDR3 is 12 residues long. CDR1 is GTSNPN, CDR2 SVGIG, per germline (reference sequence). The CDR3 DNA is TGTGCCTGGAGTCGTGGCACCGATGGCTACACCTTC. It encodes CAWSRGTDGYTF.

There are a few counts of this clone. The rearrangement links TRBV27 to TRBJ2-7; 9 bases match TRBD1. V trimming: 6 bases; J trimming: 3 bases; junction bases outside the gene matches: 3. Germline CDR1 reads MNHEY; CDR2 reads SMNVEV (reference sequence). This CDR3 is built from 13 residues. The DNA for the CDR3 is TGTGCCAGCAGAACAGGGGGCGTCTACGAGCAGTACTTC. Translated: CASRTGGVYEQYF.

This clone has only a few counts. V and J are TRBV28 and TRBJ1-2; D is perhaps TRBD1 (5 bases). Trimming took off 10 bases at V and 8 bases at J, with 17 bases between the two ends. Germline lookup yields CDR1 MDHEN and CDR2 SYDVKM. The CDR3 has 12 residues. The CDR3 coding sequence is TGTGCCACCCGGGGGTCGCCGGGAGGCTACACCTTC. This codes for CATRGSPGGYTF.

J is TRBJ1-1 and V is TRBV5-4, with D hard to call. The V gene lost 4 bases and the J gene lost 0 bases, with 7 bases spanning the gap. CDR3 length: 13 residues. From germline, CDR1 is SGHNT and CDR2 YYREEE (reference sequence). In DNA form, the CDR3 reads TGTGCCAGCAGCCCCAAACTGAACACTGAAGCTTTCTTT. This gives the protein CASSPKLNTEAFF.

This chain joins TRBV5-6 and TRBJ2-6; D may be TRBD1 (5 bases). Germline V gene sequence: CDR1 SGHDT, CDR2 YYEEEE. The CDR3 extends over 14 amino acids. The V end lost 4 bases, the J end lost 1 base, and 6 bases lay between the germline ends. CDR3 region: CASSPGSGANVLTF. In DNA form, the CDR3 reads TGTGCCAGCAGCCCAGGGTCTGGGGCCAACGTCCTGACTTTC.

This clone was picked up a small number of times. The J gene is TRBJ2-1, the V gene TRBV18, with D possibly TRBD1 on 7 matching bases. Germline V CDR1 and CDR2: KGHSH, LQKENI. The CDR3 contains 16 residues. V shed 0 bases and J shed 3 bases, with 12 bases lying between them. The CDR3 protein is CASSPPSGGNYNEQFF. The CDR3 DNA reads TGTGCCAGCTCACCACCGTCAGGGGGGAACTACAATGAGCAGTTCTTC.

This clone came up a few times. The CDR3 reads CASSSTSGRRTGELFF. DNA for the CDR3: TGTGCCAGCAGCTCAACTAGCGGGAGGAGGACCGGGGAGCTGTTTTTT. The chain links TRBV7-2 to TRBJ2-2, with TRBD2 identical over 12 bases. The CDR3 has 16 residues. CDR1 SGHTA and CDR2 FQGNSA come from the germline V gene. Trimming cost V 4 bases and J 5 bases; bases outside gene matches: 5.

A few counts support this clone. The gene calls are TRBV11-3 and TRBJ2-5; 9 bases line up with TRBD1. Looked up from germline, CDR1 is SGHNT and CDR2 is YENEEA. Losses at the gene ends were 5 bases for V and 4 bases for J; bases not matched to a gene: 8. CDR3 length: 15 residues. The CDR3 sequence is CASSKGQGAGETQYF. The CDR3 DNA reads as TGTGCCAGCAGCAAGGGACAGGGCGCTGGAGAGACCCAGTACTTC.

The chain links TRBV9 to TRBJ2-3, with 9 bases fitting TRBD2. V lost 0 bases to trimming and J lost 5 bases; unmatched junction nucleotides: 4. The germline CDR1 and CDR2 sequences are SGDLS and YYNGEE. The CDR3 has 15 amino acids. CDR3 coding DNA: TGTGCCAGCAGCGTAGCGGGACTAGCCGGAGATACGCAGTATTTT. This encodes CASSVAGLAGDTQYF.

This clone occurred a few times. This chain uses TRBV25-1 with TRBJ1-6, with D possibly TRBD1 on 6 matching bases. The V gene lost 4 bases and the J gene lost 8 bases, with 9 bases spanning the gap. In germline, CDR1 is MGHDK, CDR2 SYGVNS. This CDR3 region has 13 residues. CDR3 sequence reads: CASSAGGHSPLHF. CDR3 in DNA: TGTGCCAGCAGTGCGGGGGGGCATTCACCCCTCCACTTT. Together with reference TRBV25-1 and TRBJ1-6, the CDR3 gives the full variable domain: EADIYQTPRYLVIGTGKKITLECSQTMGHDKMYWYQQDPGMELHLIHYSYGVNSTEKGDLSSESTVSRIRTEHFPLTLESARPSHTSQYLCASSAGGHSPLHFGNGTRLTVT.

This clone was counted a few times. This sequence joins TRBV6-5 and TRBJ2-7; D is ambiguous. The CDR3 has 11 residues. Germline-derived CDR1 and CDR2 are MNHEY and SVGAGI. Trimming took 5 bases from V and 5 from J, leaving 7 bases between them. The CDR3 region has the DNA TGTGCCAGCAGTCCATATAACGAGCAGTACTTC. Translated: CASSPYNEQYF.

This clone has a handful of counts. The chain uses TRBV19 and TRBJ2-1; D gene unclear. Trimming took 10 bases from V and 3 from J, leaving 16 bases between them. CDR1 is LNHDA, CDR2 SQIVND, per germline (reference sequence). The CDR3 has 14 amino acids. CDR3 DNA: TGTGCCACCAACCAGAGAGGAGACTACAATGAGCAGTTCTTC. Translated, it gives CATNQRGDYNEQFF.

This clone was observed a few times. The CDR3 DNA is TGTGCCAGCAGCTTACCAGGGGGGGAGACCCAGTACTTC. Translation: CASSLPGGETQYF. The J gene is TRBJ2-5, the V gene TRBV7-8; a weak D match, TRBD1 (7 bases). V shed 2 bases and J shed 5 bases, with 9 bases lying between them. Germline assignment: CDR1 SGHVS and CDR2 FQNEAQ. The CDR3 contains 13 residues. Variable domain in full (rest from reference TRBV7-8 and TRBJ2-5): GAGVSQSPRYKVAKRGQDVALRCDPISGHVSLFWYQQALGQGPEFLTYFQNEAQLDKSGLPSDRFFAERPEGSVSTLKIQRTQQEDSAVYLCASSLPGGETQYFGPGTRLLVL.

This clone was seen a handful of times. The rearrangement uses TRBV7-9 and TRBJ1-2; the match to TRBD1 covers 8 bases. The germline V gene encodes CDR1 SEHNR and CDR2 FQNEAQ (reference sequence). V dropped 2 bases and J dropped 4; count of bases not matched to a gene: 9. The CDR3 has 16 residues. CDR3 amino acids: CASSLPRTGQGYGYTF. The CDR3, as DNA: TGTGCCAGCAGCTTACCTCGGACAGGACAGGGCTATGGCTACACCTTC.

This clone was detected a few times. The chain joins TRBV2 to TRBJ2-2; D call uncertain. The CDR3 sequence is 13 residues long. Germline values: CDR1 SNHLY, CDR2 FYNNEI. Trimming took 5 bases from V and 6 from J, leaving 10 bases between them. Here the CDR3 DNA reads TGTGCCAGCAGTTACACTGTTTCCGGGGAGCTGTTTTTT. Residues: CASSYTVSGELFF.

This clone was counted between two and nine times. The J gene is TRBJ1-2, the V gene TRBV30; D perhaps matches TRBD1 (6 bases). Trimming shortened V by 0 bases and J by 2 bases, and 19 bases separated the two germline ends. Germline assignment: CDR1 GTSNPN and CDR2 SVGIG (reference sequence). The CDR3 has 17 residues. CDR3 in DNA: TGTGCCTGGAGTGTACATAGGGGGGCCAAGGGGAACTATGGCTACACCTTC. Its translation: CAWSVHRGAKGNYGYTF.

This clone was observed a few times. Other nucleotide sequences from this sample produce the same CDR3. The chain employs TRBV2 and TRBJ1-3; D gene ambiguous. The CDR3 runs to 13 residues. V was trimmed by 6 bases and J by 1 base, leaving 7 bases between them. Germline assignment: CDR1 SNHLY and CDR2 FYNNEI. The chain's CDR3 is CASSPGSGNTIYF. For the CDR3, the DNA is TGTGCCAGCAGCCCCGGGTCTGGAAACACCATATATTTT.